A single sample gave rise to the 21 T cell receptor beta chains below, sequenced in a study of cytomegalovirus exposure and HLA in healthy donors. Use of 60 Vbeta and 13 Jbeta primers characterized the PCR. The data were produced by immunoSEQ multiplex PCR, yet TCRdb's version contains in-frame clones alone and is incomplete. This table has 200,000 to 250,000 clones, around 70% appearing once. Sequenced material: PBMCs. All receptors derive from a man in his forties in good health and CMV-seropositive.

V gene TRBV4-2 combines with J gene TRBJ1-1; the D is unclear. Germline values: CDR1 LGHNA, CDR2 YNFKEQ. Deletions cut 1 base from V and 0 bases from J, with 6 bases between. The CDR3 consists of 14 residues. CDR3 residues: CASSQGTLNTEAFF. The CDR3, as DNA: TGTGCCAGCAGCCAAGGAACACTGAACACTGAAGCTTTCTTT.

V usage is TRBV7-9 and J usage is TRBJ2-1, with TRBD2 identical over 9 bases. There are 16 residues in the CDR3. The V and J ends lost 5 bases and 6 bases, in that order; junction bases with no gene match: 11. CDR1 and CDR2 from the germline V gene are SEHNR and FQNEAQ (reference sequence). CDR3 DNA: TGTGCCAGCAGCCCAGTGGGATTAGCGGGGGTCAATGAGCAGTTCTTC. Protein sequence: CASSPVGLAGVNEQFF.

This clone was observed a handful of times. The chain combines TRBV14 with TRBJ1-4; 7 nucleotides agree with TRBD1. The CDR3 has 15 residues. Germline V lookup: CDR1 SGHDN, CDR2 FVKESK. Unmatched junction bases numbered 8, after V lost 5 bases and J lost 5 bases. The chain's CDR3 is CASSSSGTENEKLFF. For the CDR3, the DNA is TGTGCCAGCAGCTCTTCCGGGACAGAGAATGAAAAACTGTTTTTT.

The chain employs TRBV6-1 and TRBJ1-1, with 10 bases fitting TRBD1. J was trimmed by 6 bases and V by 3 bases; bases with no gene match: 10. The CDR3 is 16 amino acids. Germline CDR1 and CDR2: MNHNS and SASEGT. The CDR3 protein is CASSDLPGQGIPEAFF. The CDR3 DNA reads as TGTGCCAGCAGTGACTTACCGGGACAGGGGATTCCTGAAGCTTTCTTT.

The chain uses TRBV7-2 and TRBJ2-7, with a tentative D call TRBD2 (7 bases). Germline CDR1 is SGHTA and CDR2 is FQGNSA. The CDR3 is made up of 15 amino acids. V was shortened by 1 base and J by 1 base, with 11 bases between the two germline ends. The DNA for the CDR3 is TGTGCCAGCAGCTTAGGGGGGGGCTATTCCTACGAGCAGTACTTC. Residues: CASSLGGGYSYEQYF.

This clone was observed a handful of times. This chain's CDR3 is CASSSSGLNTEAFF. Here the CDR3 DNA reads TGTGCCAGCAGTTCGTCAGGGCTGAACACTGAAGCTTTCTTT. The rearrangement links TRBV5-4 to TRBJ1-1; maybe TRBD1 (5 bases). V was trimmed by 5 bases and J by 0 bases, leaving 11 bases between them. The V gene's germline CDR1 is SGHNT and CDR2 YYREEE (reference sequence). The CDR3 loop spans 14 amino acids.

The chain combines TRBV29-1 with TRBJ1-1; D is unresolved. Germline CDR1 and CDR2: SQVTM and ANQGSEA. V was trimmed by 5 bases and J by 3 bases, leaving 7 bases between them. This CDR3 has 11 amino acids. CDR3 protein: CSVLKDTEAFF. CDR3 DNA sequence: TGCAGCGTTCTAAAAGACACTGAAGCTTTCTTT.

CDR3: CASSPYRDRGTYTEAFF. The CDR3 DNA reads as TGTGCCAGCAGTCCGTACCGGGACAGGGGAACATACACTGAAGCTTTCTTT. The chain couples TRBV27 to TRBJ1-1, with 10 bases that match TRBD1. This CDR3 contains 17 residues. Germline-derived CDR1 and CDR2 are MNHEY and SMNVEV (reference sequence). V was pared by 5 bases and J by 3 bases, with 12 bases of the junction left unmatched.

The rearrangement links TRBV10-2 to TRBJ2-3, with a tentative D call TRBD1 (6 bases). Germline lookup yields CDR1 WSHSY and CDR2 SAAADI. This CDR3 contains 18 residues. V dropped 2 bases and J dropped 2 bases, with 20 bases sitting between them. CDR3 coding DNA: TGCGCCAGCAGTGAGAGGACAGAGCCTCTAGTTCACACAGATACGCAGTATTTT. Translated, it gives CASSERTEPLVHTDTQYF.

This chain joins TRBV5-8 and TRBJ1-5, with D possibly being TRBD1 (6 bases). The CDR3 spans 15 residues. Germline V lookup: CDR1 SGHTS, CDR2 YDEGEE. V was shortened by 2 bases and J by 0 bases, with 9 bases between the two germline ends. The CDR3 loop is CASSFIRGSNQPQHF. The DNA for the CDR3 is TGTGCCAGCAGCTTCATCAGGGGTAGCAATCAGCCCCAGCATTTT. The full variable domain, completed using reference TRBV5-8 and TRBJ1-5, is EAGVTQSPTHLIKTRGQQATLRCSPISGHTSVYWYQQALGLGLQFLLWYDEGEERNRGNFPPRFSGRQFPNYSSELNVNALELEDSALYLCASSFIRGSNQPQHFGDGTRLSIL.

The DNA of the CDR3 is TGTGCCACCACGGGCGGGCCCCGATGGGCCCAGCATTTT. Amino acid sequence: CATTGGPRWAQHF. The rearrangement links TRBV19 to TRBJ1-5; D is unclear. The CDR3 has 13 amino acids. From germline, CDR1 is LNHDA and CDR2 SQIVND (reference sequence). V lost 10 bases to trimming and J lost 11 bases, with 21 bases between them. The full variable domain, rest sourced from reference TRBV19 and TRBJ1-5, is DGGITQSPKYLFRKEGQNVTLSCEQNLNHDAMYWYRQDPGQGLRLIYYSQIVNDFQKGDIAEGYSVSREKKESFPLTVTSAQKNPTAFYLCATTGGPRWAQHFGDGTRLSIL.

The chain links TRBV12-5 to TRBJ1-1; D is unresolved. CDR1 LGHNT and CDR2 FRNRAP come from the germline V gene. The V end was cut by 5 bases, the J end by 3 bases, with 7 bases between. The CDR3 has 12 amino acids. The CDR3 is CASGDGYTEAFF. The CDR3 nucleotides are TGTGCTAGTGGTGACGGGTACACTGAAGCTTTCTTT.

This clone has only a few counts. This chain joins TRBV7-6 and TRBJ2-1; TRBD2 matches 10 bases. This CDR3 spans 16 amino acids. The V gene end was trimmed by 1 base and the J gene end by 4 bases; junction bases not matched to a gene: 4. Germline V gene data show CDR1 as SGHVS and CDR2 as FNYEAQ. CDR3 loop: CASSLEASGGYNEQFF. In nucleotides, the CDR3 is TGTGCCAGCAGCTTAGAGGCTAGCGGGGGTTACAATGAGCAGTTCTTC.

The chain combines TRBV10-3 with TRBJ1-2; a weak D match, TRBD1 (6 bases). This CDR3 is built from 14 residues. Trimming left V 5 bases short and J 7 bases short, with 17 bases between. Germline lookup yields CDR1 ENHRY and CDR2 SYGVKD. The DNA of the CDR3 is TGTGCCATCAGTACGACAGGCTCATACGTTGGCTACACCTTC. It translates to CAISTTGSYVGYTF.

The chain links TRBV9 to TRBJ1-2; 8 bases are a match to TRBD1. V shed 6 bases, J shed 3 bases, and the junction held 4 bases outside the gene matches. Germline CDR1 reads SGDLS; CDR2 reads YYNGEE. This CDR3 is 13 amino acids long. CDR3 bases: TGTGCCAGCAACAGGGGGGCGGACTATGGCTACACCTTC. This translates into CASNRGADYGYTF.

The J gene is TRBJ2-4, the V gene TRBV7-2; D may be TRBD1 (5 bases). The germline V and J ends were trimmed by 5 bases and 1 base, with 15 bases remaining between them. CDR1 and CDR2 from the germline V gene are SGHTA and FQGNSA. This CDR3 has 16 amino acids. The CDR3 coding sequence is TGTGCCAGCAGCCCGACAGTCCCTTTGGCCAAAAACATTCAGTACTTC. This sequence encodes CASSPTVPLAKNIQYF.

The genes are TRBV11-2 and TRBJ1-6, with D maybe TRBD1 (6 bases). CDR1 SGHAT and CDR2 FQNNGV come from the germline V gene. This CDR3 is 14 amino acids long. The V end was cut by 0 bases, the J end by 14 bases, with 14 bases between. The CDR3 DNA reads TGTGCCAGCAGCTTAGAATTGGACAGTTCCACCCTCCACTTT. Amino acid sequence: CASSLELDSSTLHF.

The chain has TRBV11-3 and TRBJ1-1, with 9 bases lining up with TRBD1. V lost 5 bases, J lost 4 bases, and 8 bases stayed unmatched. The CDR3 consists of 15 residues. Germline CDR1 and CDR2: SGHNT and YENEEA. The CDR3 DNA sequence: TGTGCCAGCAGCCTCCGGACAGGGGCGGGCACTGAAGCTTTCTTT. As protein: CASSLRTGAGTEAFF.

The rearrangement joins TRBV12-5 to TRBJ2-7, with D possibly being TRBD2 (7 bases). The CDR3 is 17 amino acids. The germline V gene encodes CDR1 LGHNT and CDR2 FRNRAP. Trimming stripped 0 bases from V and 0 bases from J, with 15 bases between. The CDR3 loop reads CASGLVPKGGNSYEQYF. The CDR3 bases are TGTGCTAGTGGTTTGGTACCGAAGGGGGGGAACTCCTACGAGCAGTACTTC.

The chain carries TRBV9 and TRBJ2-5; the D gene is possibly TRBD2 (5 bases). CDR1 SGDLS and CDR2 YYNGEE come from the germline V gene. V was trimmed by 0 bases and J by 5 bases, leaving 11 bases between them. The CDR3 runs to 14 residues. DNA of the CDR3: TGTGCCAGCAGCGTAGATTCTCCGGGGGAGACCCAGTACTTC. It specifies CASSVDSPGETQYF.

This clone was seen more than once but under ten times. This chain connects TRBV27 to TRBJ1-2; no reliable D call. Germline CDR1 reads MNHEY; CDR2 reads SMNVEV (reference sequence). The ends were cut back, 6 bases at V and 6 bases at J, with 17 bases in the middle. CDR3 length: 14 residues. The CDR3 protein is CASSPAGSANGYTF. In DNA, the CDR3 is TGTGCCAGCAGCCCGGCCGGGTCAGCGAATGGCTACACCTTC.